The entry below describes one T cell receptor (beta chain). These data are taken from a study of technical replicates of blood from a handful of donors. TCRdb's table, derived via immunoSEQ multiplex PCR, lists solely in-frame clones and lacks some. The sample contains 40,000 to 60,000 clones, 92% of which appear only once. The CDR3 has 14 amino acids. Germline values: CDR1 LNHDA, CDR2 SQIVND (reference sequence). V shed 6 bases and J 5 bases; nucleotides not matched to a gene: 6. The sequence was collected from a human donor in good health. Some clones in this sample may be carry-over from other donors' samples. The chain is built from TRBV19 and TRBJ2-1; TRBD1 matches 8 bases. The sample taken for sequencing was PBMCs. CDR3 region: CASRKTGDHNEQFF. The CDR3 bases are TGTGCCAGTAGGAAGACAGGGGACCACAATGAGCAGTTCTTC.